One sample yielded the 32 T cell receptor beta chains listed below, sequenced in a study of neoadjuvant nivolumab and ipilimumab in lung cancer. The assay was immunoSEQ multiplex PCR, and TCRdb's table has in-frame clones only and misses some. Of over 7,000 clones in the sample, about 76% were seen once. Sequencing used adjacent normal lung tissue, obtained after neoadjuvant nivolumab, alone or with ipilimumab, at or shortly before surgery. Every receptor here comes from an adult with non-small cell lung cancer.

The chain couples TRBV5-1 to TRBJ1-3; weak D call: TRBD1 (5 bases). Germline V CDR1 and CDR2: SGHRS, YFSETQ. There are 15 residues in the CDR3. V lost 2 bases, J lost 2 bases, and 11 bases lay in between. CDR3 protein: CASSFSRDPGNTIYF. As DNA, the CDR3 is TGCGCCAGCAGCTTTTCCAGGGATCCTGGAAACACCATATATTTT.

This clone showed up just a few times. The chain joins TRBV29-1 to TRBJ1-1; D gene ambiguous. V was pared by 3 bases and J by 0 bases, with 5 bases between. CDR1 and CDR2 from the germline V gene are SQVTM and ANQGSEA. This CDR3 is 12 amino acids long. The CDR3, as DNA: TGCAGCGTTGACGTCCTGAACACTGAAGCTTTCTTT. Protein product: CSVDVLNTEAFF.

This rearrangement joins TRBV7-2 to TRBJ1-1, with 9 positions matching TRBD1. CDR3 length: 14 amino acids. Germline values: CDR1 SGHTA, CDR2 FQGNSA. After removal of 5 bases from V and 11 bases from J, the junction contained 12 bases not matched to a gene. The CDR3 reads CASSLSGTGSLAFF. The DNA of the CDR3 is TGTGCCAGCAGCCTTTCCGGGACAGGGAGCCTCGCTTTCTTT.

The rearrangement joins TRBV18 to TRBJ2-1; D is undetermined. Trimming took off 4 bases at V and 4 bases at J, with 5 bases between the two ends. The CDR3 is made up of 12 amino acids. The germline gives CDR1 KGHSH, CDR2 LQKENI. CDR3 in DNA: TGTGCCAGCTCACTCACTTACAATGAGCAGTTCTTC. Residues: CASSLTYNEQFF.

This clone has only one observation. The chain links TRBV5-4 to TRBJ2-1; 9 nucleotides line up with TRBD2. Germline V CDR1 and CDR2: SGHNT, YYREEE (reference sequence). The CDR3 contains 16 residues. After removal of 0 bases from V and 4 bases from J, the junction contained 5 bases not matched to a gene. CDR3 DNA sequence: TGTGCCAGCAGCTTGGAGCTGCGGGGGGGATACAATGAGCAGTTCTTC. Amino acid sequence: CASSLELRGGYNEQFF.

A few counts support this clone. The rearrangement links TRBV5-1 to TRBJ2-7; no reliable D call. V shed 2 bases and J shed 4 bases, with 10 bases lying between them. This CDR3 has 13 residues. The germline gives CDR1 SGHRS, CDR2 YFSETQ. DNA of the CDR3: TGCGCCAGCAGCTTACGCGTAGGATACGAGCAGTACTTC. Protein product: CASSLRVGYEQYF.

The chain is built from TRBV5-1 and TRBJ1-6; weak D call: TRBD1 (6 bases). V was cut by 0 bases and J by 9 bases, with 10 bases left in between. CDR3 length: 14 amino acids. Per the germline V gene, CDR1 is SGHRS and CDR2 is YFSETQ. The chain's CDR3 is CASSLEGGGSPLHF. In DNA, the CDR3 is TGCGCCAGCAGCTTGGAGGGGGGCGGTTCACCCCTCCACTTT.

This clone was recorded only once. The chain carries TRBV5-4 and TRBJ2-5, with 7 bases fitting TRBD1. The J call may not be correct, given that the DNA end is closer to TRBJ2-7. The CDR3 totals 15 residues. Germline V CDR1 and CDR2: SGHNT, YYREEE (reference sequence). This chain's CDR3 is CASSTGTAPSYEQYF. The CDR3 nucleotides read TGTGCCAGCAGCACAGGGACAGCGCCCTCCTACGAGCAGTACTTC.

The chain couples TRBV5-1 to TRBJ2-3, with D possibly TRBD2 on 5 matching bases. V lost 0 bases and J lost 5, with 13 bases in between. The length of the CDR3 is 15 residues. Germline CDR1 is SGHRS and CDR2 is YFSETQ. The CDR3 loop is CASSLAQAGLDTQYF. The CDR3 bases are TGCGCCAGCAGCTTGGCCCAGGCGGGTTTAGATACGCAGTATTTT.

The rearrangement joins TRBV7-9 to TRBJ1-6; D uncertain. V lost 4 bases and J lost 5, with 9 bases in between. The CDR3 covers 14 residues. In germline, CDR1 is SEHNR, CDR2 FQNEAQ (reference sequence). CDR3: CASSSSGHNSPLHF. The CDR3 coding sequence is TGTGCCAGCAGCTCTAGTGGACATAATTCACCCCTCCACTTT.

The gene calls are TRBV11-2 and TRBJ2-4; no reliable D call. Trimming removed 7 bases at V and 9 bases at J, with 13 bases between. Germline CDR1 is SGHAT and CDR2 is FQNNGV. The length of the CDR3 is 12 residues. The CDR3 sequence: CASKRVEVIQYF. The DNA of the CDR3 is TGTGCCAGCAAAAGGGTCGAGGTCATTCAGTACTTC.

This rearrangement joins TRBV6-6 to TRBJ1-6; D perhaps matches TRBD1 (5 bases). V was clipped by 2 bases and J by 11 bases, with 10 bases between them. This CDR3 contains 13 residues. Germline V gives CDR1 MNHNY, CDR2 SVGAGI (reference sequence). This chain's CDR3 is CASSYPTGPPLHF. CDR3 coding DNA: TGTGCCAGCAGTTACCCCACAGGTCCACCCCTCCACTTT.

The V gene is TRBV19, the J gene TRBJ2-1, with 9 bases that match TRBD1. The V gene end was trimmed by 6 bases and the J gene end by 9 bases; junction bases not matched to a gene: 6. The CDR3 sequence is 13 residues long. Per the germline V gene, CDR1 is LNHDA and CDR2 is SQIVND (reference sequence). The CDR3: CASSQDRGSEQFF. CDR3 bases: TGTGCCAGTAGCCAGGACAGGGGAAGTGAGCAGTTCTTC.

The chain uses TRBV27 and TRBJ2-7, with TRBD2 identical over 8 bases. The V gene end was trimmed by 1 base and the J gene end by 2 bases; junction bases not matched to a gene: 7. The V gene's germline CDR1 is MNHEY and CDR2 SMNVEV (reference sequence). CDR3 length: 16 residues. CDR3 sequence reads: CASSLYGGGPPYEQYF. The DNA for the CDR3 is TGTGCCAGCAGTTTATACGGCGGGGGGCCTCCCTACGAGCAGTACTTC.

This chain connects TRBV4-1 to TRBJ1-2; D possibly corresponds to TRBD1 (6 bases). The CDR3 extends over 15 amino acids. The germline V and J ends were trimmed by 0 bases and 6 bases, with 14 bases remaining between them. Germline-derived CDR1 and CDR2 are MGHRA and YSYEKL. CDR3 coding DNA: TGCGCCAGCAGCCAAGAAGACAGGCTGCGGCATGGCTACACCTTC. Protein product: CASSQEDRLRHGYTF.

The chain uses TRBV5-1 and TRBJ1-2; no firm D call. This CDR3 region has 15 residues. Trimming cost V 0 bases and J 3 bases, with 12 bases left between them. Looked up from germline, CDR1 is SGHRS and CDR2 is YFSETQ. The CDR3 sequence is CASSLVGFQDYGYTF. The CDR3 nucleotides are TGCGCCAGCAGCTTGGTAGGGTTCCAAGACTATGGCTACACCTTC. The whole variable domain, filled in from reference TRBV5-1 and TRBJ1-2, reads KAGVTQTPRYLIKTRGQQVTLSCSPISGHRSVSWYQQTPGQGLQFLFEYFSETQRNKGNFPGRFSGRQFSNSRSEMNVSTLELGDSALYLCASSLVGFQDYGYTFGSGTRLTVV.

The genes are TRBV27 and TRBJ2-6; 15 bases fit TRBD2. Germline V gives CDR1 MNHEY, CDR2 SMNVEV (reference sequence). J was trimmed by 2 bases and V by 6 bases; bases with no gene match: 5. This CDR3 has 18 residues. The CDR3 reads CASSRRTSGGAGANVLTF. The CDR3 region has the DNA TGTGCCAGCAGCAGACGGACTAGCGGGGGGGCTGGGGCCAACGTCCTGACTTTC.

This chain joins TRBV11-2 and TRBJ2-3; no firm D call. The V end lost 0 bases, the J end lost 2 bases, and 18 bases lay between the germline ends. This CDR3 is built from 18 residues. The V gene's germline CDR1 is SGHAT and CDR2 FQNNGV. Here the CDR3 reads CASSLDIGRFLPTDTQYF. The CDR3 bases are TGTGCCAGCAGCTTAGATATCGGCAGGTTCTTGCCCACAGATACGCAGTATTTT.

The V call is TRBV5-4, the J call TRBJ2-2, with TRBD2 matching over 14 bases. From germline, CDR1 is SGHNT and CDR2 YYREEE (reference sequence). This CDR3 comprises 16 residues. Trimming took 4 bases from V and 6 from J; bases not matched to a gene: 5. The CDR3: CASSTSTSGGAGELFF. In nucleotides, the CDR3 is TGTGCCAGCAGCACCTCGACTAGCGGGGGGGCCGGGGAGCTGTTTTTT.

The rearrangement links TRBV2 to TRBJ1-4; 8 bases map to TRBD1. CDR1 is SNHLY, CDR2 FYNNEI, per germline. This CDR3 has 15 amino acids. Trimming cost V 3 bases and J 6 bases; bases outside gene matches: 6. The CDR3 here is CASSDKTGAYEKLFF. CDR3 in DNA: TGTGCCAGCAGTGATAAGACAGGGGCGTATGAAAAACTGTTTTTT.

The chain's CDR3 is CASSLFGDRISYEQYF. CDR3 DNA: TGTGCCAGCAGCTTGTTCGGGGACAGGATCTCCTACGAGCAGTACTTC. The chain recombines TRBV5-6 with TRBJ2-7; TRBD1 aligns across 8 bases. CDR1 is SGHDT, CDR2 YYEEEE, per germline. V lost 1 base, J lost 0 bases, and 6 bases stayed unmatched. The CDR3 consists of 16 residues.

The chain couples TRBV19 to TRBJ2-7; 9 bases match TRBD2. V shed 5 bases and J 5 bases; nucleotides not matched to a gene: 13. The germline gives CDR1 LNHDA, CDR2 SQIVND (reference sequence). The CDR3 has 16 amino acids. This CDR3 reads CASSPHPTIAGDEQYF. CDR3 nucleotide sequence: TGTGCCAGTAGTCCCCACCCAACGATAGCGGGGGACGAGCAGTACTTC.

This clone was seen once. The CDR3 loop reads CATARPGTGLHGYTF. The CDR3 DNA reads TGTGCCACGGCACGGCCAGGGACAGGGCTTCATGGCTACACCTTC. The chain combines TRBV15 with TRBJ1-2; 9 bases are a match to TRBD1. The length of the CDR3 is 15 residues. J gave up 6 bases and V 9 bases, and 14 bases lay outside the gene matches. CDR1 is LNHNV and CDR2 is YYDKDF in the germline V gene (reference sequence).

V gene TRBV11-2 combines with J gene TRBJ2-2; perhaps D is TRBD1 or TRBD2 (5 bases each). The CDR3 covers 15 residues. In germline, CDR1 is SGHAT, CDR2 FQNNGV. Trimming left V 3 bases short and J 6 bases short, with 14 bases between. As DNA, the CDR3 is TGTGCCAGCAGCTTTCGGGGCACCGGGGCCGGGGAGCTGTTTTTT. Translating it yields CASSFRGTGAGELFF.

The genes are TRBV9 and TRBJ2-7; D is unclear. The CDR3 runs to 13 residues. Trimming removed 2 bases from V and 6 bases from J, with 12 bases in between. Germline V gives CDR1 SGDLS, CDR2 YYNGEE. In nucleotides, the CDR3 is TGTGCCAGCAGCGTGACGAGAGTAAGCGAGCAGTACTTC. It is translated as CASSVTRVSEQYF.

The chain couples TRBV5-1 to TRBJ2-3, with D possibly matching TRBD1 (6 bases). Germline V gives CDR1 SGHRS, CDR2 YFSETQ. CDR3 length: 17 residues. Between the trimmed V and J ends, which lost 4 bases and 5 bases, there was a span of 23 bases. CDR3 DNA: TGCGCCAGCAGCCCCGGTCGTCAGGGGCGCCTTAGAGATACGCAGTATTTT. Its protein is CASSPGRQGRLRDTQYF.

A few counts support this clone. The chain has TRBV11-2 and TRBJ2-7; maybe TRBD2 (6 bases). Between the trimmed V and J ends, which lost 0 bases and 5 bases, there was a span of 17 bases. The CDR3 consists of 16 residues. Germline V gene lookup returns CDR1 SGHAT and CDR2 FQNNGV. This CDR3 reads CASSLDWVGGFHEQYF. CDR3 nucleotides: TGTGCCAGCAGCTTAGATTGGGTGGGGGGTTTCCACGAGCAGTACTTC. Looking up the rest from reference TRBV11-2 and TRBJ2-7 gives the full variable domain: EAGVAQSPRYKIIEKRQSVAFWCNPISGHATLYWYQQILGQGPKLLIQFQNNGVVDDSQLPKDRFSAERLKGVDSTLKIQPAKLEDSAVYLCASSLDWVGGFHEQYFGPGTRLTVT.

This clone was found once. V gene TRBV29-1 combines with J gene TRBJ1-1; TRBD1 matches 7 bases. CDR3 length: 13 amino acids. The germline V gene encodes CDR1 SQVTM and CDR2 ANQGSEA. The V gene end was trimmed by 7 bases and the J gene end by 4 bases; junction bases not matched to a gene: 9. CDR3 in DNA: TGCAGCGGGAAGCAGGGGGAAGGCACTGAAGCTTTCTTT. Translating gives CSGKQGEGTEAFF.

This chain links TRBV5-1 with TRBJ1-5, with D maybe TRBD1 (5 bases). Between the trimmed V and J ends, which lost 0 bases and 2 bases, there was a span of 9 bases. The CDR3 is 15 residues long. The germline V gene encodes CDR1 SGHRS and CDR2 YFSETQ. CDR3 in DNA: TGCGCCAGCAGCTTGGCCGCAGGGCGCAATCAGCCCCAGCATTTT. It yields the protein CASSLAAGRNQPQHF.

This sequence joins TRBV11-2 and TRBJ2-1; 12 bases map to TRBD2. Germline assignment: CDR1 SGHAT and CDR2 FQNNGV. The CDR3 runs 16 residues. After removal of 5 bases from V and 9 bases from J, the junction contained 11 bases not matched to a gene. This CDR3 is CASSQTSGGLPGEQFF. The CDR3 region has the DNA TGTGCCAGCAGCCAGACTAGCGGGGGTCTTCCTGGTGAGCAGTTCTTC.

The rearrangement joins TRBV20-1 to TRBJ2-1; no definite D call. The CDR3 has 11 residues. V shed 4 bases and J shed 4 bases, with 5 bases lying between them. The germline V gene encodes CDR1 DFQATT and CDR2 SNEGSKA (reference sequence). CDR3 loop: CSATEYNEQFF. The CDR3, as DNA: TGCAGTGCTACTGAGTACAATGAGCAGTTCTTC.

The genes are TRBV11-2 and TRBJ2-7; 7 bases are shared with TRBD2. J lost 4 bases, V lost 0 bases, and 3 bases had no gene match. Germline-derived CDR1 and CDR2 are SGHAT and FQNNGV. The CDR3 is 14 amino acids. The CDR3 DNA reads TGTGCCAGCAGCTTAGATAGCGGGTATTACGAGCAGTACTTC. Residues: CASSLDSGYYEQYF.